This TCR beta chain was identified in a study of STAT5B mutations in CD4+ large granular lymphocyte leukemia. Control samples were healthy donors' buffy coats. The protocol was immunoSEQ multiplex PCR, while the TCRdb copy is restricted to in-frame clones and leaves out a portion. The sample yields fewer than 40,000 clones, roughly 82% seen once. In this sample, this clone turned up a few times. The antigen is unknown. Germline-derived CDR1 and CDR2 are MNHNS and SASEGT. The CDR3 loop spans 11 amino acids. Between the trimmed V and J ends, which lost 4 bases and 10 bases, there was a span of 10 bases. Study observations and caveats: Main leukemic clonotypes were patient-specific, but about 26% appeared at low frequency elsewhere.

Sequencing was performed on CD4+ T cells from blood buffy coats. The rearrangement uses TRBV6-1 and TRBJ1-1, with D possibly being TRBD1 (5 bases). This clonotype was obtained from a human donor in good health. CDR3 coding DNA: TGTGCCAGCAGTGCTACAGGCCGAGCTTTCTTT. This sequence encodes CASSATGRAFF.